The source of this TCR beta chain is a study of PD-1 blockade in classical Hodgkin lymphoma. Time point noted: cycle 4 day 1 (C4D1), after five to seven weeks of nivolumab. Every patient had relapsed following autologous stem cell transplantation, and cohorts differed in brentuximab vedotin exposure. The ends lost 4 bases at V and 2 bases at J; junction bases unmatched: 10. The CDR3 consists of 17 residues. Germline assignment: CDR1 LGHNA and CDR2 YNFKEQ. Sequencing was performed with immunoSEQ multiplex PCR; in TCRdb, only in-frame clones are kept and a portion is missing. This sample has roughly 20,000 clones, with 70% to 85% found just once.

The sequencing here drew on peripheral blood mononuclear cells (PBMCs), taken before the fourth cycle of nivolumab. The gene calls are TRBV4-2 and TRBJ2-3, with TRBD2 matching 9 bases. This clonotype was sampled from a human donor with classical Hodgkin lymphoma. The CDR3 here is CASSLYNLAGTTDTQYF. In DNA form, the CDR3 reads TGTGCCAGCAGCCTCTACAACCTAGCGGGAACCACAGATACGCAGTATTTT.